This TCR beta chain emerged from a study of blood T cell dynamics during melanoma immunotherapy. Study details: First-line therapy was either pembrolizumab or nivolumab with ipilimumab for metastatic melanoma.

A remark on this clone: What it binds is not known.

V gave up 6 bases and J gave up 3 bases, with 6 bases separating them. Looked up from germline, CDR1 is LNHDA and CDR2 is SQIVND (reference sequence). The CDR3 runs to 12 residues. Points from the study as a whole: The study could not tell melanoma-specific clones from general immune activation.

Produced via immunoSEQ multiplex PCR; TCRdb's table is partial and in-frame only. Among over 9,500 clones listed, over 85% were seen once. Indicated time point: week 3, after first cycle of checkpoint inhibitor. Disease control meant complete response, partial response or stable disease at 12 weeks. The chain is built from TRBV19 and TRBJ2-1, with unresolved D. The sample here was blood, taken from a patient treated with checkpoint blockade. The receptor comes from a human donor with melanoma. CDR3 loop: CASSGIYNEQFF. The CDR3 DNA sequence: TGTGCCAGTAGCGGCATCTACAATGAGCAGTTCTTC.